Listed below are T cell receptor beta chains from one sample, sequenced in a study of T cells in Graves' hyperthyroidism and ophthalmopathy. TCRdb recomputed calls from the multiplex PCR reads with MiXCR, one row per CDR3 protein. Among approximately 430,000 distinct CDR3 sequences listed, about 15% were seen once. Sequencing was done on a sample of blood. The receptors derive from a man between 18 and 35 years old with Graves' ophthalmopathy. Both conserved end residues are part of each CDR3. The D gene is left open where the match is weak. Clone sizes are given selectively: once, few, many, or a class where the clone is expanded.

clone_size: few; j_call: TRBJ2-2; v_call: TRBV7-9; d_call: .; cdr3_aa: CASSLGLPPGEELFF; cdr3_nt: TGTGCCAGCAGCTTAGGCCTCCCCCCGGGGGAGGAGCTGTTTTTT
clone_size: few; j_call: TRBJ2-7; v_call: TRBV29-1; d_call: TRBD1; cdr3_aa: CSVVGGRYEQYF; cdr3_nt: TGCAGCGTCGTAGGGGGCAGGTACGAGCAGTACTTC
clone_size: .; j_call: TRBJ1-5; v_call: TRBV6-1; d_call: .; cdr3_aa: CASRRQNQPQHF; cdr3_nt: TGTGCCAGCAGAAGACAAAATCAGCCCCAGCATTTT
clone_size: many; j_call: TRBJ2-3; v_call: TRBV30; d_call: TRBD2; cdr3_aa: CAWSELAGGVTQYF; cdr3_nt: TGTGCCTGGAGTGAACTAGCGGGAGGGGTCACGCAGTATTTT
clone_size: many; j_call: TRBJ2-1; v_call: TRBV18; d_call: .; cdr3_aa: CASSPDILGNEQFF; cdr3_nt: TGTGCCAGCTCTCCCGACATTCTGGGGAATGAGCAGTTCTTC
clone_size: few; j_call: TRBJ2-5; v_call: TRBV5-1; d_call: .; cdr3_aa: CASSLSKETQYF; cdr3_nt: TGCGCCAGCAGCTTATCTAAAGAGACCCAGTACTTC
clone_size: .; j_call: TRBJ1-1; v_call: TRBV2; d_call: .; cdr3_aa: CASTPGDPSNTEAFF; cdr3_nt: TGTGCCAGCACTCCGGGAGACCCTTCTAACACTGAAGCTTTCTTT
clone_size: many; j_call: TRBJ1-2; v_call: TRBV7-9; d_call: TRBD1; cdr3_aa: CASSLETGVAYGYTF; cdr3_nt: TGTGCCAGCAGCTTAGAGACAGGGGTCGCCTATGGCTACACCTTC
clone_size: many; j_call: TRBJ2-1; v_call: TRBV2; d_call: TRBD1; cdr3_aa: CASSNTGTGYHNEQFF; cdr3_nt: TGTGCCAGCAGTAATACCGGGACAGGGTATCACAATGAGCAGTTCTTC
clone_size: few; j_call: TRBJ2-1; v_call: TRBV15; d_call: TRBD2; cdr3_aa: CATSRDLSGGEQFF; cdr3_nt: TGTGCCACCAGCAGAGATTTGAGCGGGGGCGAGCAGTTCTTC
clone_size: .; j_call: TRBJ1-6; v_call: TRBV12-3/TRBV12-4; d_call: .; cdr3_aa: CASSLTGMYNSPLHF; cdr3_nt: TGTGCCAGCAGTTTAACGGGAATGTATAATTCACCCCTCCACTTT
clone_size: many; j_call: TRBJ2-2; v_call: TRBV5-1; d_call: .; cdr3_aa: CASSLGLVTGELFF; cdr3_nt: TGCGCCAGCAGCTTGGGACTAGTAACCGGGGAGCTGTTTTTT
clone_size: few; j_call: TRBJ1-2; v_call: TRBV28; d_call: TRBD1; cdr3_aa: CASRSQGDGYTF; cdr3_nt: TGTGCCAGCAGGTCACAGGGGGATGGCTACACCTTC
clone_size: many; j_call: TRBJ2-7; v_call: TRBV6-1; d_call: .; cdr3_aa: CASSHYADHYEQYF; cdr3_nt: TGTGCCAGCAGTCACTACGCGGACCATTACGAGCAGTACTTC
clone_size: few; j_call: TRBJ1-3; v_call: TRBV7-6; d_call: .; cdr3_aa: CASSFGQGLSGNTIYF; cdr3_nt: TGTGCCAGCAGCTTCGGTCAAGGGCTATCTGGAAACACCATATATTTT
clone_size: many; j_call: TRBJ1-2; v_call: TRBV20-1; d_call: .; cdr3_aa: CSARVIQYGYTF; cdr3_nt: TGCAGTGCTAGGGTTATCCAATATGGCTACACCTTC
clone_size: .; j_call: TRBJ2-5; v_call: TRBV29-1; d_call: TRBD1; cdr3_aa: CSVGTGVVETQYF; cdr3_nt: TGCAGCGTTGGGACAGGGGTGGTAGAGACCCAGTACTTC
clone_size: many; j_call: TRBJ1-4; v_call: TRBV6-5; d_call: TRBD1; cdr3_aa: CASSYSVFTGGRQANEKLFF; cdr3_nt: TGTGCCAGCAGTTACTCGGTGTTTACAGGGGGTAGGCAGGCTAATGAAAAACTGTTTTTT
clone_size: .; j_call: TRBJ2-4; v_call: TRBV10-1; d_call: .; cdr3_aa: CASSDGPTRDIQYF; cdr3_nt: TGCGCCAGCAGTGACGGCCCAACGAGGGACATTCAGTACTTC
clone_size: many; j_call: TRBJ2-7; v_call: TRBV24-1; d_call: .; cdr3_aa: CATSAAEQYF; cdr3_nt: TGTGCCACCAGTGCAGCCGAGCAGTACTTC
clone_size: many; j_call: TRBJ2-1; v_call: TRBV3-1; d_call: TRBD2; cdr3_aa: CASSQAWTSVYNEQFF; cdr3_nt: TGTGCCAGCAGCCAAGCCTGGACTAGCGTCTACAATGAGCAGTTCTTC
clone_size: many; j_call: TRBJ2-3; v_call: TRBV18; d_call: TRBD2; cdr3_aa: CASSPRTGGTDTQYF; cdr3_nt: TGTGCCAGCTCACCACGGACGGGGGGGACAGATACGCAGTATTTT
clone_size: many; j_call: TRBJ2-7; v_call: TRBV7-9; d_call: .; cdr3_aa: CASRSPGGGDEQYF; cdr3_nt: TGTGCCAGCAGGAGCCCAGGAGGGGGGGACGAGCAGTACTTC
clone_size: .; j_call: TRBJ1-6; v_call: TRBV5-1; d_call: .; cdr3_aa: CASSLAPAENNSPLHF; cdr3_nt: TGCGCCAGCAGCTTGGCCCCGGCGGAGAATAATTCACCCCTCCACTTT
clone_size: many; j_call: TRBJ2-5; v_call: TRBV7-2; d_call: .; cdr3_aa: CASSSYRQETQYF; cdr3_nt: TGTGCCAGCAGCTCGTACAGGCAAGAGACCCAGTACTTC
clone_size: many; j_call: TRBJ2-5; v_call: TRBV15; d_call: TRBD1; cdr3_aa: CATSRDPAGGYETQYF; cdr3_nt: TGTGCCACCAGCAGAGATCCCGCAGGGGGATATGAGACCCAGTACTTC
clone_size: many; j_call: TRBJ2-1; v_call: TRBV4-1; d_call: TRBD1; cdr3_aa: CASSQEGTGGRNEQFF; cdr3_nt: TGCGCCAGCAGCCAAGAGGGGACAGGTGGGAGGAATGAGCAGTTCTTC
clone_size: many; j_call: TRBJ1-6; v_call: TRBV2; d_call: TRBD1; cdr3_aa: CASSGQGSSPLHF; cdr3_nt: TGTGCCAGCAGTGGACAGGGGAGCTCACCCCTCCACTTT
clone_size: many; j_call: TRBJ2-7; v_call: TRBV10-3; d_call: .; cdr3_aa: CAISGVGEQYF; cdr3_nt: TGTGCCATCAGTGGAGTGGGCGAGCAGTACTTC
clone_size: .; j_call: TRBJ1-2; v_call: TRBV28; d_call: .; cdr3_aa: CASSAAVHHGYTF; cdr3_nt: TGTGCCAGCAGTGCGGCAGTTCATCATGGCTACACCTTC
clone_size: many; j_call: TRBJ2-3; v_call: TRBV12-3/TRBV12-4; d_call: .; cdr3_aa: CASSFGTSDTQYF; cdr3_nt: TGTGCCAGCAGTTTTGGCACCTCAGATACGCAGTATTTT
clone_size: many; j_call: TRBJ1-6; v_call: TRBV2; d_call: .; cdr3_aa: CASQDVMDSPLHF; cdr3_nt: TGTGCCAGCCAAGACGTCATGGATTCACCCCTCCACTTT
clone_size: many; j_call: TRBJ2-5; v_call: TRBV30; d_call: .; cdr3_aa: CASTPSTQETQYF; cdr3_nt: TGTGCCTCAACCCCTTCTACCCAAGAGACCCAGTACTTC
clone_size: .; j_call: TRBJ2-7; v_call: TRBV24-1; d_call: TRBD2; cdr3_aa: CATSGGTGPGLAGGPPSYEQYF; cdr3_nt: TGTGCCACCAGTGGGGGTACAGGACCTGGACTAGCGGGAGGGCCTCCCTCCTACGAGCAGTACTTC
clone_size: .; j_call: TRBJ2-7; v_call: TRBV7-6; d_call: .; cdr3_aa: CASSLVSGAAEQYF; cdr3_nt: TGTGCCAGCAGCCTGGTTTCCGGGGCGGCCGAGCAGTACTTC
clone_size: .; j_call: TRBJ2-4; v_call: TRBV15; d_call: TRBD2; cdr3_aa: CATSIAGGGKNIQYF; cdr3_nt: TGTGCCACCAGCATAGCGGGGGGGGGTAAAAACATTCAGTACTTC
clone_size: many; j_call: TRBJ2-7; v_call: TRBV20-1; d_call: TRBD1; cdr3_aa: CSAEDRGDEQYF; cdr3_nt: TGCAGTGCCGAGGACAGGGGAGACGAGCAGTACTTC
clone_size: .; j_call: TRBJ2-7; v_call: TRBV19; d_call: .; cdr3_aa: CASSIPPAYEQYF; cdr3_nt: TGTGCCAGTAGTATCCCACCGGCCTACGAGCAGTACTTC